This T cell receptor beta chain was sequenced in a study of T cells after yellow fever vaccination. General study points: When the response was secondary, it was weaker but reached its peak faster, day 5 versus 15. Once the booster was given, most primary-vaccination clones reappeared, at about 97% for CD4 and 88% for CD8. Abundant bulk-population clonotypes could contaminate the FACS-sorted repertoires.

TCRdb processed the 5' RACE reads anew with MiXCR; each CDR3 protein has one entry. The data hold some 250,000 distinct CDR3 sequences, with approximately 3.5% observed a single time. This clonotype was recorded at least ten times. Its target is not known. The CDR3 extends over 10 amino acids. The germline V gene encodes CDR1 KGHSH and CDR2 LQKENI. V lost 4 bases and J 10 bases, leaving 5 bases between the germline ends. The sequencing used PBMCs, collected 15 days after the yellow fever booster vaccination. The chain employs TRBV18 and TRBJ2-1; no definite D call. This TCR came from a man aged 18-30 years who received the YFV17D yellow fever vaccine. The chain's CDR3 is CASSREEQFF. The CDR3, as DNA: TGTGCCAGCTCACGGGAAGAGCAGTTCTTC.